A single sample is the source of the 5 T cell receptor beta chains below, sequenced in a study of cytomegalovirus exposure and HLA in healthy donors. Clones were sequenced by immunoSEQ multiplex PCR, and TCRdb holds only the in-frame ones, with some missing. The repertoire holds 150,000 or so clones, with approximately 89% as singletons. The sequencing input was PBMCs. The receptors were sampled from a woman younger than 35 in good health and CMV-seronegative.

V gene TRBV7-3 combines with J gene TRBJ1-6, with a possible D match to TRBD1 (6 bases). The CDR3 spans 15 residues. The germline gives CDR1 SGHTA, CDR2 FQGTGA. Trimming shortened V by 5 bases and J by 9 bases, and 17 bases separated the two germline ends. The chain's CDR3 is CASSEMGGRGSPLHF. DNA of the CDR3: TGTGCCAGCAGCGAAATGGGGGGGCGCGGTTCACCCCTCCACTTT.

This rearrangement joins TRBV4-1 to TRBJ2-3, with unresolved D. V was pared by 5 bases and J by 2 bases, with 11 bases between. CDR3 size: 14 residues. Germline V lookup: CDR1 MGHRA, CDR2 YSYEKL. CDR3 loop: CASSEFGATDTQYF. Here the CDR3 DNA reads TGCGCCAGCAGCGAATTCGGAGCCACAGATACGCAGTATTTT.

This clone was detected a few times. This chain connects TRBV7-8 to TRBJ2-5; 11 bases line up with TRBD2. Germline-derived CDR1 and CDR2 are SGHVS and FQNEAQ. J gave up 2 bases and V 3 bases, and 5 bases lay outside the gene matches. There are 16 residues in the CDR3. This chain's CDR3 is CASSLILAGGQETQYF. In nucleotides, the CDR3 is TGTGCCAGCAGCTTGATTCTAGCGGGGGGACAAGAGACCCAGTACTTC.

The gene calls are TRBV4-1 and TRBJ2-1, with 7 bases lining up with TRBD2. This CDR3 spans 17 amino acids. V gave up 4 bases and J gave up 8 bases; unmatched junction bases: 17. Germline CDR1 MGHRA, CDR2 YSYEKL. CDR3 sequence (DNA): TGCGCCAGCAGCCGCACAATAGCGGGTAGGATTGGGGATGAGCAGTTCTTC. Translated, it gives CASSRTIAGRIGDEQFF.

The table lists this clone with a few counts. The chain employs TRBV19 and TRBJ1-5; perhaps TRBD1 as D (5 bases). This CDR3 is built from 17 residues. The germline CDR1 and CDR2 sequences are LNHDA and SQIVND (reference sequence). Trimming pared 6 bases from V and 5 bases from J, leaving 23 bases between. CDR3 nucleotides: TGTGCCAGTAGACCCCGAATTAGGGGTAGGTCGGATCAGCCCCAGCATTTT. Protein: CASRPRIRGRSDQPQHF.